A single sample gave rise to the 20 T cell receptor beta chains below, sequenced in a study of blood T cell repertoires in COVID-19. Sequencing used immunoSEQ multiplex PCR; TCRdb keeps in-frame clones, though not all of them. Among 50,000 or so clones, just over 85% were seen once, and the ten largest hold around 28%. The specimen sequenced was peripheral blood. These receptors originate from a human donor in a cohort sampled during active COVID-19.

The CDR3 here is CASSLGHTGEGANVLTF. The DNA for the CDR3 is TGTGCCAGCAGCTTGGGTCATACGGGAGAGGGGGCCAACGTCCTGACTTTC. The rearrangement uses TRBV5-6 and TRBJ2-6; D is possibly TRBD2 (6 bases). This CDR3 comprises 17 residues. The germline CDR1 and CDR2 sequences are SGHDT and YYEEEE. V lost 0 bases and J lost 4, with 14 bases in between.

This chain uses TRBV5-1 with TRBJ1-2; the D is unclear. The germline gives CDR1 SGHRS, CDR2 YFSETQ. Trimming shortened V by 4 bases and J by 3 bases, and 16 bases separated the two germline ends. CDR3 size: 15 residues. In DNA form, the CDR3 reads TGCGCCAGCAGCCCGGAGGCGTCAGTCTACTATGGCTACACCTTC. Encoded protein: CASSPEASVYYGYTF.

The gene calls are TRBV4-1 and TRBJ2-1; 11 positions match TRBD2. J gave up 9 bases and V 1 base, and 5 bases lay outside the gene matches. This CDR3 is 15 amino acids long. Germline V gene lookup returns CDR1 MGHRA and CDR2 YSYEKL. The CDR3 here is CASSQATSGSTEQFF. As DNA, the CDR3 is TGCGCCAGCAGCCAAGCAACTAGCGGGAGTACTGAGCAGTTCTTC.

J is TRBJ2-3 and V is TRBV29-1, with D maybe TRBD1 (5 bases). The germline V gene has CDR1 SQVTM and CDR2 ANQGSEA. The germline V and J ends were trimmed by 6 bases and 3 bases, with 19 bases remaining between them. This CDR3 has 15 residues. CDR3 amino acids: CSVDLQGPYTDTQYF. The CDR3 nucleotides are TGCAGCGTAGACCTTCAGGGCCCTTATACAGATACGCAGTATTTT.

This chain links TRBV9 with TRBJ2-5; D perhaps matches TRBD1 (6 bases). This CDR3 contains 16 residues. The V end was cut by 0 bases, the J end by 4 bases, with 16 bases between. The germline V gene encodes CDR1 SGDLS and CDR2 YYNGEE. The CDR3 loop reads CASSVADRSPRETQYF. CDR3 coding DNA: TGTGCCAGCAGCGTAGCTGACAGGAGCCCCCGAGAGACCCAGTACTTC.

On this clone itself: Relative to the germline gene, one junction end is altered; a read error may explain this. The chain uses TRBV27 and TRBJ2-7; D might be TRBD2 (6 bases). Germline loops: CDR1 MNHEY, CDR2 SMNVEV (reference sequence). CDR3 length: 15 amino acids. The CDR3 bases are TGTGCCAGCAGTTTATTGGGGGGACTGAGCTACGGGCAGTACTTC. Translated, it gives CASSLLGGLSYGQYF.

V gene TRBV18 combines with J gene TRBJ1-6, with D possibly being TRBD1 (5 bases). This CDR3 contains 14 residues. Germline V gene lookup returns CDR1 KGHSH and CDR2 LQKENI. V lost 6 bases and J lost 8, with 14 bases in between. CDR3 amino acids: CASSPPGDHSPLHF. The DNA for the CDR3 is TGTGCCAGCTCGCCTCCGGGGGATCATTCACCCCTCCACTTT.

The V gene is TRBV12-3 or TRBV12-4, the J gene TRBJ2-7; possibly TRBD1 for D (5 bases). The CDR3 is 13 residues long. Trimming took 2 bases from V and 9 from J, leaving 14 bases between them. The CDR3 region is CASSLLGERVQYF. CDR3 nucleotide sequence: TGTGCCAGCAGTTTATTAGGGGAAAGGGTGCAGTACTTC.

This clone was found a few times. The V gene is TRBV6-6, the J gene TRBJ2-7; TRBD2 matches at 7 bases. The CDR3 runs 13 residues. V lost 4 bases to trimming and J lost 5 bases; unmatched junction nucleotides: 5. CDR1 is MNHNY, CDR2 SVGAGI, per germline (reference sequence). The CDR3 protein is CASSWTRADEQYF. The CDR3 region has the DNA TGTGCCAGCAGTTGGACTAGGGCGGACGAGCAGTACTTC.

This clone was observed a few times. The V call is TRBV2, the J call TRBJ2-6, with 8 bases identical to TRBD1. The CDR3 loop spans 15 amino acids. CDR1 and CDR2 from the germline V gene are SNHLY and FYNNEI. The V gene end was trimmed by 8 bases and the J gene end by 0 bases; junction bases not matched to a gene: 3. The DNA for the CDR3 is TGTGCCAGCGGGGGACAGGTCTCTGGGGCCAACGTCCTGACTTTC. This encodes CASGGQVSGANVLTF.

The CDR3 sequence: CAISESTVHQETQYF. In DNA, the CDR3 is TGTGCCATCAGTGAGTCGACAGTTCACCAAGAGACCCAGTACTTC. The chain joins TRBV10-3 to TRBJ2-5; weak D call: TRBD1 (5 bases). CDR3 length equals 15 residues. Germline CDR1 and CDR2: ENHRY and SYGVKD. The V end lost 0 bases, the J end lost 0 bases, and 8 bases lay between the germline ends.

This clone has only one observation. The V and J genes are TRBV3-1 (or the pseudogene TRBV3-2) and TRBJ2-1; 11 bases are shared with TRBD2. The CDR3 spans 16 residues. CDR1 is LGHDT, CDR2 YNNKEL, per germline (reference sequence). J lost 3 bases, V lost 5 bases, and 6 bases had no gene match. CDR3 nucleotide sequence: TGTGCCAGCAGCAAACTAGCGGGAGTTTTCTACAATGAGCAGTTCTTC. Translating it yields CASSKLAGVFYNEQFF.

This clone was seen more than once but under ten times. This rearrangement joins TRBV28 to TRBJ2-1; 11 bases line up with TRBD2. The CDR3 totals 16 residues. The trim removed 5 bases at V and 7 bases at J, leaving 10 bases unmatched. Germline values: CDR1 MDHEN, CDR2 SYDVKM. The CDR3 DNA reads as TGTGCCAGCAGTCGACAGGGACTAGCGGTTGGGAATGAGCAGTTCTTC. It is translated as CASSRQGLAVGNEQFF.

There are a few counts of this clone. The chain links TRBV5-1 to TRBJ2-1; 9 nucleotides align to TRBD2. CDR1 SGHRS and CDR2 YFSETQ come from the germline V gene. The ends lost 4 bases at V and 2 bases at J; junction bases unmatched: 10. The CDR3 sequence is 17 residues long. CDR3 region: CASSRVVAGVAYNEQFF. The CDR3 nucleotides read TGCGCCAGCAGCCGCGTAGTAGCGGGGGTCGCCTACAATGAGCAGTTCTTC.

This chain joins TRBV6-5 and TRBJ1-1; the D gene is possibly TRBD1 (6 bases). Germline loops: CDR1 MNHEY, CDR2 SVGAGI. This CDR3 contains 15 residues. With 2 bases removed from V and 7 bases from J, the gap between germline ends came to 17 bases. CDR3 nucleotide sequence: TGTGCCAGCAGTTACCTGCCACAGGGTAGGGGTGAAGCTTTCTTT. Its translation is CASSYLPQGRGEAFF.

The chain joins TRBV28 to TRBJ2-7; 8 bases fit TRBD1. This CDR3 contains 15 residues. Germline CDR1 reads MDHEN; CDR2 reads SYDVKM. After removal of 8 bases from V and 0 bases from J, the junction contained 9 bases not matched to a gene. The CDR3 sequence: CASGSQGADSYEQYF. The CDR3 DNA follows: TGTGCCAGCGGAAGCCAGGGGGCCGACTCCTACGAGCAGTACTTC.

The gene calls are TRBV10-2 and TRBJ1-6; possible D gene TRBD1, 5 bases. The CDR3 is 13 residues long. From germline, CDR1 is WSHSY and CDR2 SAAADI. The V and J ends lost 3 bases and 9 bases respectively, with 9 bases between them. The CDR3: CASSDREVSPLHF. In DNA, the CDR3 is TGCGCCAGCAGTGACAGGGAAGTTTCACCCCTCCACTTT.

The chain has TRBV3-1 (or the pseudogene TRBV3-2) and TRBJ2-7; D perhaps matches TRBD1 (5 bases). The germline CDR1 and CDR2 sequences are LGHDT and YNNKEL (reference sequence). The CDR3 length is 15 residues. V was cut by 1 base and J by 1 base, with 11 bases left in between. The CDR3 coding sequence is TGTGCCAGCAGCCAAGCGACAGCAGGTTCCTACGAGCAGTACTTC. Residues: CASSQATAGSYEQYF.

This chain links TRBV18 with TRBJ2-1; possibly TRBD2 for D (6 bases). Deletions cut 3 bases from V and 5 bases from J, with 17 bases between. CDR3 length equals 16 residues. Germline values: CDR1 KGHSH, CDR2 LQKENI. For the CDR3, the DNA is TGTGCCAGCTCACCCCTATTGCAACGGGGGAACAATGAGCAGTTCTTC. It is translated as CASSPLLQRGNNEQFF.

The J gene is TRBJ2-3, the V gene TRBV28; the D gene is possibly TRBD2 (6 bases). CDR3 length: 15 residues. CDR1 and CDR2 from the germline V gene are MDHEN and SYDVKM. The V and J ends lost 3 bases and 6 bases respectively, with 16 bases between them. The CDR3 sequence: CASSLRGTPDDTQYF. CDR3 DNA: TGTGCCAGCAGTTTGCGTGGGACTCCCGATGATACGCAGTATTTT.